This is a list of T cell receptor beta chains from one sample in a study of blood T cell repertoires in COVID-19. Repertoires were generated with immunoSEQ multiplex PCR, while TCRdb's copy carries only in-frame clones and drops some. Among roughly 62,000 clones listed, around 86% were seen once. Sequenced material: peripheral blood. The receptor source for this set is a man aged 70 or older with acute or convalescent COVID-19. Both conserved end residues are part of each CDR3. The order of the fields is D gene, clone size, V gene, J gene, CDR3 DNA, CDR3 protein. A D gene is named only where the DNA matches it firmly. Size values are once, few and many counts, or a class for expanded clones, and some rows have none.

>TRBD1|-|TRBV27|TRBJ1-3
TGTGCCAGCAGAACAGGGGGTGGAAACACCATATATTTT
CASRTGGGNTIYF
>TRBD1|-|TRBV27|TRBJ1-1
TGTGCCAGCATGCTCAAGGATAGGACAGGGCCAGAAGCTTTCTTT
CASMLKDRTGPEAFF
>-|-|TRBV28|TRBJ2-5
TGTGCCAGCAGTTTACCGGGACTCAAGTTTGGGGAGACCCAGTACTTC
CASSLPGLKFGETQYF
>TRBD2|-|TRBV11-3|TRBJ2-1
TGTGCCAGCAGCTCTAGCGGGAGCTCCTACAATGAGCAGTTCTTC
CASSSSGSSYNEQFF
>TRBD2|few|TRBV9|TRBJ2-2
TGTGCCAGCAGCCCCAGCGGGAGGGCGGAACGGGAGCTGTTTTTT
CASSPSGRAERELFF
>-|-|TRBV5-1|TRBJ2-3
TGCGCCAGCAGCTTATTGGGGGCGGGAGCGCAGTATTTT
CASSLLGAGAQYF
>TRBD1|-|TRBV6-5|TRBJ1-2
TGTGCCAGCAGTCCAATCCGGGACAGGGCCGTCTACACCTTC
CASSPIRDRAVYTF
>-|-|TRBV11-1|TRBJ1-4
TGTGCCAGCAGCGCCCGATCGGGGGGCATTGGTGAAAAACTGTTTTTT
CASSARSGGIGEKLFF
>TRBD1|-|TRBV10-3|TRBJ1-1
TGTGCCATCAGTGACCGGGACAGGGCCGAAGCTTTCTTT
CAISDRDRAEAFF
>-|-|TRBV11-2|TRBJ2-1
TGTGCCAGCAGCCTATCCCGGGCGGGTGAGCAGTTCTTC
CASSLSRAGEQFF
>TRBD2|-|TRBV6-5|TRBJ2-3
TGTGCCAGCAGTCGGGAGGGGGTGGATACGCAGTATTTT
CASSREGVDTQYF
>TRBD1|-|TRBV5-4|TRBJ2-5
TGTGCCAGCAGCTTGGTGGTGGGCGGGACAGGAGAGACCCAGTACTTC
CASSLVVGGTGETQYF
>-|-|TRBV11-2|TRBJ1-1
TGTGCCAGCAGTTGGACACAATCGAACACTGAAGCTTTCTTT
CASSWTQSNTEAFF
>-|-|TRBV5-4|TRBJ2-2
TGTGCCAGCAGCAAAGGAGGGTCGGCCCCCACCGGGGAGCTGTTTTTT
CASSKGGSAPTGELFF
>TRBD2|-|TRBV5-1|TRBJ2-1
TGCGCCAGCAGCTTAGTCGGACTAGCGGGAGTCCCCTACAATGAGCAGTTCTTC
CASSLVGLAGVPYNEQFF
>-|-|TRBV11-2|TRBJ1-1
TGTGCCAGCAGTCCATACACTGAAGCTTTCTTT
CASSPYTEAFF
>-|-|TRBV6-6|TRBJ2-5
TGTGCCAGCAGTTACTCGACAGCACAAGAGACCCAGTACTTC
CASSYSTAQETQYF
>-|-|TRBV6-5|TRBJ2-5
TGTGCCAGCAGTTACTCGATCGGGGATAAATGGACCCAGTACTTC
CASSYSIGDKWTQYF
>TRBD2|-|TRBV3-1/TRBV3-2|TRBJ2-7
TGTGCCAGCAGCCATGGGCGATATGGGGGAGGGCCCCACGAGCAGTACTTC
CASSHGRYGGGPHEQYF
>TRBD2|-|TRBV5-1|TRBJ2-3
TGCGCCAGCAGCATGGGACTAGCGGGATTTAGCACAGATACGCAGTATTTT
CASSMGLAGFSTDTQYF
>-|once|TRBV11-3|TRBJ2-3
TGTGCCAGCAGCTTAGAAGGAATTCTAGCGACCCTCACAGATACGCAGTATTTT
CASSLEGILATLTDTQYF
>-|-|TRBV4-2|TRBJ2-6
TGTGCCAGCAGCCAGCAGGGTTCTGGGGCCAACGTCCTGACTTTC
CASSQQGSGANVLTF
>TRBD1|-|TRBV19|TRBJ1-4
TGTGCCAGTAGTAAGACCGGACAGGGGGGAGAAAAACTGTTTTTT
CASSKTGQGGEKLFF
>TRBD2|once|TRBV3-1/TRBV3-2|TRBJ2-5
TGTGCCAGCAGCCACTGGGGACAGGCTAGCGGGGGGGAGACCCAGTACTTC
CASSHWGQASGGETQYF
>TRBD2|-|TRBV5-4|TRBJ2-7
TGTGCCAGCAGCTTGATGCTAGCGGGGGGATTTAACGAGCAGTACTTC
CASSLMLAGGFNEQYF
>TRBD1|-|TRBV28|TRBJ2-1
TGTGCCAGCAGTCCCTATGCAGGGGGCTCCTACAATGAGCAGTTCTTC
CASSPYAGGSYNEQFF
>TRBD2|-|TRBV7-9|TRBJ2-3
TGTGCCAGCAGCTTAGGACTAGCGGGAGGGCCGGATGATACGCAGTATTTT
CASSLGLAGGPDDTQYF
>-|-|TRBV16|TRBJ2-1
TGTGCCAGCAGCCAACAGAGTCAGGGGGGGCAGTTCTTC
CASSQQSQGGQFF
>-|-|TRBV21-1|TRBJ1-1
TGTGCCAGCAGCAATCAAAGGGGGAACACTGAAGCTTTCTTT
CASSNQRGNTEAFF
>-|-|TRBV20-1|TRBJ2-7
TGCAGTGCTAGTTCGGGAAAGACTGTGGACTACGAGCAGTACTTC
CSASSGKTVDYEQYF
>TRBD1|-|TRBV5-8|TRBJ2-5
TGTGCCAGCAGTTTTCCCCCTGGACAGGCACAAGAGACCCAGTACTTC
CASSFPPGQAQETQYF
>-|-|TRBV27|TRBJ2-7
TGTGCCAGCAGTCGAAGACTAGATTCCTACGAGCAGTACTTC
CASSRRLDSYEQYF
>TRBD1|-|TRBV6-5|TRBJ1-2
TGTGCCGGGTCCCGGGACAGGAACTATGGCTACACCTTC
CAGSRDRNYGYTF
>TRBD2|-|TRBV7-2|TRBJ2-7
TGTGCCAGCAGCTTAGGGCTAGCGGGGGGGCCCCACGAGCAGTACTTC
CASSLGLAGGPHEQYF
>-|-|TRBV5-6|TRBJ1-2
TGTGCCAGCAGCTCCTGGACTAATGGCTACACCTTC
CASSSWTNGYTF
>-|-|TRBV19|TRBJ2-7
TGTGCCAGTGGCCGGCAGGAGGGGCGCGAGCAGTACTTC
CASGRQEGREQYF